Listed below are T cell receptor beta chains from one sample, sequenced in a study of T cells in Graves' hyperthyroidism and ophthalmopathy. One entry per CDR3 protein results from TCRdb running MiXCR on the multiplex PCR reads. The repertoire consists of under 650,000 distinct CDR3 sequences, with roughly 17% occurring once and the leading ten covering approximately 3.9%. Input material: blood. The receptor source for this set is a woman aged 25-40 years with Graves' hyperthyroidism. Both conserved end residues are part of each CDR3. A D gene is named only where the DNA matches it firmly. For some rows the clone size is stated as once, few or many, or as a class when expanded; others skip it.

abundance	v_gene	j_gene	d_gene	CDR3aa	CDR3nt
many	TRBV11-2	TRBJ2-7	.	CASSLVQGYEQYF	TGTGCCAGCAGTTTAGTACAGGGCTACGAGCAGTACTTC
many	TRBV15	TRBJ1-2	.	CATSRVKGGYGYTF	TGTGCCACCAGCAGAGTAAAGGGAGGGTATGGCTACACCTTC
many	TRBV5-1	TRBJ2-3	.	CASSLRRSPPEDTQYF	TGCGCCAGCAGCCTCCGTCGCAGTCCCCCGGAGGATACGCAGTATTTT
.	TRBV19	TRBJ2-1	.	CASSGGGVYNEQFF	TGTGCCAGTAGTGGAGGCGGGGTCTACAATGAGCAGTTCTTC
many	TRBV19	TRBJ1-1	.	CASTGPYEGTEAFF	TGTGCCAGTACCGGGCCGTACGAGGGCACTGAAGCTTTCTTT
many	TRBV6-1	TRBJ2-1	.	CASSFTPAGGSSYNEQFF	TGTGCCAGCAGTTTTACCCCCGCCGGGGGATCATCCTACAATGAGCAGTTCTTC
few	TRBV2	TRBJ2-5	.	CASSFGSMETQYF	TGTGCCAGCAGTTTCGGTTCTATGGAGACCCAGTACTTC
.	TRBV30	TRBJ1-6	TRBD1	CAWSDAGGMKMNSPLHF	TGTGCCTGGAGTGACGCAGGGGGCATGAAAATGAATTCACCCCTCCACTTT
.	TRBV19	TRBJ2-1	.	CASSLVGIDNEQFF	TGTGCCAGTAGTTTGGTCGGTATCGACAATGAGCAGTTCTTC
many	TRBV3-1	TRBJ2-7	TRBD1	CASSQDRDRGYEQYF	TGTGCCAGCAGCCAAGACCGGGACAGGGGCTACGAGCAGTACTTC
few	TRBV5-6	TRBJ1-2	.	CASSFGGLRIWGYTF	TGTGCCAGCAGCTTTGGCGGACTGAGGATTTGGGGCTACACCTTC
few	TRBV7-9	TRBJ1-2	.	CASSSGVGSGYGYTF	TGTGCCAGCAGTTCTGGCGTGGGGTCTGGGTATGGCTACACCTTC
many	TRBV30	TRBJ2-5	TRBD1	CAWSGGQLQETQYF	TGTGCCTGGAGTGGGGGACAGCTCCAAGAGACCCAGTACTTC
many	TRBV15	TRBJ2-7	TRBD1	CATSRDSRGSEQYF	TGTGCCACCAGCAGAGACTCCAGGGGGAGCGAGCAGTACTTC
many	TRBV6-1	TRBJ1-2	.	CASSESGGSWGYGYTF	TGTGCCAGCAGTGAATCTGGTGGCAGCTGGGGCTATGGCTACACCTTC
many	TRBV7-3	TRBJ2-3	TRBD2	CASSISGRADTQYF	TGTGCCAGCAGCATAAGCGGGAGGGCCGATACGCAGTATTTT
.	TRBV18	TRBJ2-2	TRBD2	CASSPRRLADNTGELFF	TGTGCCAGCTCACCACGTCGACTAGCAGACAACACCGGGGAGCTGTTTTTT
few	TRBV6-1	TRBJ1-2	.	CASSSVSTGGNYGYTF	TGTGCCAGCAGCTCGGTCTCCACAGGCGGTAACTATGGCTACACCTTC
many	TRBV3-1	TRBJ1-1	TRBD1	CASSHRQGGDAFF	TGTGCCAGCAGCCACCGACAGGGAGGTGACGCTTTCTTT
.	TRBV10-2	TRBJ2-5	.	CASSDAGARSETQYF	TGCGCCAGCAGTGATGCCGGGGCTCGCAGCGAGACCCAGTACTTC
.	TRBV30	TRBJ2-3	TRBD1	CAWAGTGVSTDTQYF	TGTGCCTGGGCCGGGACAGGGGTCAGCACAGATACGCAGTATTTT
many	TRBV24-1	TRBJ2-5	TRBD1	CATSDLQTGQETQYF	TGTGCCACCAGTGACCTACAGACAGGGCAAGAGACCCAGTACTTC
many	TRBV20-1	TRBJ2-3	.	CSARDIISTGRSTDTQYF	TGCAGTGCTAGAGATATCATATCAACGGGAAGGAGCACAGATACGCAGTATTTT
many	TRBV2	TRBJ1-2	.	CASRVYGYTF	TGTGCCAGCAGGGTCTATGGCTACACCTTC
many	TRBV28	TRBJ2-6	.	CASSLGRSLGVLTF	TGTGCCAGCAGTTTAGGCAGGTCCTTAGGGGTCCTGACTTTC
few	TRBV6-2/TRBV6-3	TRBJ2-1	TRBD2	CASSYYRTSSSYNEQFF	TGTGCCAGCAGTTACTATCGGACTAGCAGCTCCTACAATGAGCAGTTCTTC
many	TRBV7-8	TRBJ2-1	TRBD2	CASSAPSGRGLDEQFF	TGTGCCAGCAGCGCCCCTAGCGGGAGGGGATTGGATGAGCAGTTCTTC
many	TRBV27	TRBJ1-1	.	CASRPLGSPTEAFF	TGTGCCAGCCGCCCACTAGGTTCCCCGACTGAAGCTTTCTTT
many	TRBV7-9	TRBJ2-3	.	CASSSPAESTDTQYF	TGTGCCAGCAGCAGCCCAGCAGAAAGCACAGATACGCAGTATTTT
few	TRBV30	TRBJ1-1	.	CAWADGEGTEAFF	TGTGCCTGGGCCGACGGGGAGGGCACTGAAGCTTTCTTT
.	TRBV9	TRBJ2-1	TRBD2	CASSGSGVNEQFF	TGTGCCAGCAGTGGTAGCGGGGTCAATGAGCAGTTCTTC
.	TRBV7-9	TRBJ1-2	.	CASSLAVGGGYTF	TGTGCCAGCAGCTTAGCGGTGGGCGGAGGCTACACCTTC
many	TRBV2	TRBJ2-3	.	CASSASTDTQYF	TGTGCCAGCAGTGCAAGTACAGATACGCAGTATTTT
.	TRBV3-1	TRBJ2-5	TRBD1	CASSQVIGGFETQYF	TGTGCCAGCAGCCAAGTTATAGGGGGCTTTGAGACCCAGTACTTC
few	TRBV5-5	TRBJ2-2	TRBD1	CASSGTGWELFF	TGTGCCAGCAGCGGGACAGGGTGGGAGCTGTTTTTT
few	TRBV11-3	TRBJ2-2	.	CASSLLGGAGELFF	TGTGCCAGCAGCTTATTAGGAGGGGCCGGGGAGCTGTTTTTT
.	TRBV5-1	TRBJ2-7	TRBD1	CASSRDSYYEQYF	TGCGCCAGCAGCCGGGACAGTTATTACGAGCAGTACTTC
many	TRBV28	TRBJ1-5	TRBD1	CASTSTGMDNQPQHF	TGTGCCAGCACCTCGACAGGGATGGATAATCAGCCCCAGCATTTT
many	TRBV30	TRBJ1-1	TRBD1	CAWLPGQAEAFF	TGTGCCTGGCTACCGGGACAGGCTGAAGCTTTCTTT
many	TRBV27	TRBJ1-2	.	CASSLNVPGENYGYTF	TGTGCCAGCAGTTTAAATGTACCAGGGGAGAACTATGGCTACACCTTC
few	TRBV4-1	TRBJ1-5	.	CASSHQQRDYQPQHF	TGCGCCAGCAGCCACCAACAGCGAGATTATCAGCCCCAGCATTTT
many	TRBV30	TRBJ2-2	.	CAWSVQGIGELFF	TGTGCCTGGAGTGTACAAGGGATCGGGGAGCTGTTTTTT